This entry lists 20 T cell receptor beta chains sequenced from one sample in a study of blood T cell repertoires in COVID-19. TCRdb's table, derived via immunoSEQ multiplex PCR, lists solely in-frame clones and lacks some. The sample carries about 360,000 clones, around 87% recorded once. The sequencing sample was made of PBMCs or T cells enriched from blood (not recorded which). The receptors stem from a man between 35 and 55 years old in a cohort exposed to, infected with or recovered from COVID-19 (not recorded which).

The chain couples TRBV4-1 to TRBJ2-4, with 11 bases that match TRBD1. Unmatched junction bases numbered 7, after V lost 4 bases and J lost 2 bases. CDR3 length: 17 amino acids. CDR1 is MGHRA, CDR2 YSYEKL, per germline. CDR3 loop: CASSPLGQGGPKNIQYF. CDR3 DNA sequence: TGCGCCAGCAGCCCCTTGGGACAGGGGGGGCCCAAAAACATTCAGTACTTC.

The V call is TRBV18, the J call TRBJ1-1, with TRBD1 identical over 9 bases. The germline CDR1 and CDR2 sequences are KGHSH and LQKENI. The CDR3 has 15 residues. V trimming: 6 bases; J trimming: 1 base; junction bases outside the gene matches: 6. CDR3 region: CASSLQTGGNTEAFF. The CDR3 DNA reads as TGTGCCAGCTCCCTTCAGACAGGGGGGAACACTGAAGCTTTCTTT.

Comment on this clone: Other DNA sequences of this sample code for an identical CDR3. J is TRBJ1-1 and V is TRBV11-3; TRBD1 matches at 7 bases. Trimming at V came to 4 bases and at J to 3 bases, leaving 2 bases not matched to a gene. The CDR3 covers 13 residues. Germline-derived CDR1 and CDR2 are SGHNT and YENEEA. CDR3 protein: CASSSQGYTEAFF. CDR3 bases: TGTGCCAGCAGCTCACAGGGGTACACTGAAGCTTTCTTT.

This sequence joins TRBV19 and TRBJ1-3, with 7 bases that match TRBD1. CDR3 length equals 16 residues. The V and J ends lost 5 bases and 0 bases, in that order; junction bases with no gene match: 7. Germline V gene lookup returns CDR1 LNHDA and CDR2 SQIVND (reference sequence). CDR3 in amino acids: CASSGPGTASGNTIYF. CDR3 nucleotides: TGTGCCAGTAGTGGACCCGGGACAGCCTCTGGAAACACCATATATTTT.

The chain links TRBV5-1 to TRBJ1-1, with 10 bases that match TRBD1. V was pared by 2 bases and J by 0 bases, with 4 bases of the junction left unmatched. CDR1 and CDR2 (germline): SGHRS, YFSETQ. This CDR3 comprises 16 residues. CDR3 nucleotide sequence: TGCGCCAGCAGCTTAGGGACAGGGGACATGAACACTGAAGCTTTCTTT. It specifies CASSLGTGDMNTEAFF.

This clone was seen a handful of times. This chain uses TRBV5-6 with TRBJ1-3; tentative D call: TRBD1 (5 bases). Trimming took 4 bases from V and 4 from J, leaving 15 bases between them. Germline V gene lookup returns CDR1 SGHDT and CDR2 YYEEEE. The CDR3 runs 15 residues. The CDR3 here is CASSRRATVGNTIYF. CDR3 nucleotide sequence: TGTGCCAGCAGCCGACGAGCGACAGTGGGAAACACCATATATTTT.

In this sample, this clone turned up a few times. The chain is built from TRBV27 and TRBJ2-1; TRBD2 agrees at 9 bases. CDR3 length: 18 amino acids. J was trimmed by 7 bases and V by 5 bases; bases with no gene match: 18. Germline CDR1 MNHEY, CDR2 SMNVEV (reference sequence). CDR3 protein: CASSILSGSIAGVNEQFF. The CDR3 DNA reads TGTGCCAGCAGTATACTTTCTGGATCGATAGCGGGAGTTAATGAGCAGTTCTTC.

This rearrangement joins TRBV19 to TRBJ1-1; TRBD1 might be the D (5 bases). Germline assignment: CDR1 LNHDA and CDR2 SQIVND (reference sequence). V was shortened by 6 bases and J by 5 bases, with 16 bases between the two germline ends. CDR3 length: 14 amino acids. In nucleotides, the CDR3 is TGTGCCAGTAGGGGCGACAGCATGGGTACTGAAGCTTTCTTT. Protein sequence: CASRGDSMGTEAFF.

V gene TRBV6-4 combines with J gene TRBJ2-7, with TRBD1 identical over 7 bases. J lost 4 bases, V lost 2 bases, and 11 bases had no gene match. Germline V gives CDR1 MRHNA, CDR2 SNTAGT. The CDR3 has 16 amino acids. CDR3 nucleotide sequence: TGTGCCAGCAGTGACGACAGGGAAAATTTGGGGTACGAGCAGTACTTC. Protein product: CASSDDRENLGYEQYF.

This chain links TRBV29-1 with TRBJ1-1, with TRBD1 identical over 8 bases. V shed 4 bases and J 0 bases; nucleotides not matched to a gene: 7. There are 15 residues in the CDR3. Germline V gene data show CDR1 as SQVTM and CDR2 as ANQGSEA. CDR3: CSVGVSGQVNTEAFF. The DNA of the CDR3 is TGCAGCGTTGGAGTCTCGGGACAGGTGAACACTGAAGCTTTCTTT. Looking up the rest from reference TRBV29-1 and TRBJ1-1 gives the full variable domain: SAVISQKPSRDICQRGTSLTIQCQVDSQVTMMFWYRQQPGQSLTLIATANQGSEATYESGFVIDKFPISRPNLTFSTLTVSNMSPEDSSIYLCSVGVSGQVNTEAFFGQGTRLTVV.

The chain uses TRBV7-2 and TRBJ1-2, with D hard to call. Germline V gives CDR1 SGHTA, CDR2 FQGNSA. The CDR3 spans 15 residues. The V end was cut by 5 bases, the J end by 5 bases, with 18 bases between. The CDR3 nucleotides are TGTGCCAGCAGCCCTCAGTCGACTATGAGATATGGCTACACCTTC. Amino acid sequence: CASSPQSTMRYGYTF.

V and J are TRBV30 and TRBJ1-5; the match to TRBD1 covers 8 bases. The germline CDR1 and CDR2 sequences are GTSNPN and SVGIG (reference sequence). This CDR3 has 14 amino acids. Germline trimming cut 0 bases from V and 5 bases from J; bases unmatched to any gene: 3. CDR3 region: CAWSVLTGDQPQHF. In nucleotides, the CDR3 is TGTGCCTGGAGTGTTCTGACAGGGGATCAGCCCCAGCATTTT.

This chain connects TRBV4-1 to TRBJ1-2; no firm D call. This CDR3 is 12 amino acids long. Germline loops: CDR1 MGHRA, CDR2 YSYEKL. V dropped 1 base and J dropped 7 bases, with 7 bases sitting between them. The CDR3 coding sequence is TGCGCCAGCAGCCAAGGTCGCGGTGGCTACACCTTC. Translated: CASSQGRGGYTF.

The chain combines TRBV10-3 with TRBJ1-2; no definite D call. This CDR3 is 13 amino acids long. Trimming shortened V by 9 bases and J by 0 bases, and 11 bases separated the two germline ends. Germline-derived CDR1 and CDR2 are ENHRY and SYGVKD. The CDR3: CAIQEAANYGYTF. The CDR3 DNA follows: TGTGCCATTCAGGAAGCCGCTAACTATGGCTACACCTTC.

CDR3 DNA sequence: TGTGCCATCAGTGAGTCAAATCAGATGTACGAGCAGTACTTC. Amino acid sequence: CAISESNQMYEQYF. V gene TRBV10-3 combines with J gene TRBJ2-7; D is ambiguous. Deletions cut 0 bases from V and 4 bases from J, with 10 bases between. The CDR3 spans 14 residues. Germline CDR1 ENHRY, CDR2 SYGVKD.

The CDR3: CSVGTSGRSYNEQFF. In DNA form, the CDR3 reads TGCAGCGTTGGGACTAGCGGGAGGTCGTACAATGAGCAGTTCTTC. The rearrangement joins TRBV29-1 to TRBJ2-1; 14 bases align to TRBD2. Trimming at V came to 4 bases and at J to 4 bases, leaving 3 bases not matched to a gene. Germline CDR1 reads SQVTM; CDR2 reads ANQGSEA. The CDR3 contains 15 residues.

This clone showed up just once. The chain employs TRBV20-1 and TRBJ2-7, with 7 bases aligning to TRBD1. Trimming removed 6 bases from V and 2 bases from J; junction bases left unmatched: 13. The CDR3 is 15 amino acids. Per the germline V gene, CDR1 is DFQATT and CDR2 is SNEGSKA (reference sequence). The CDR3 sequence: CSASTDRDRAYEQYF. The CDR3 DNA reads TGCAGTGCAAGTACAGACCGGGACAGAGCCTACGAGCAGTACTTC.

The gene calls are TRBV18 and TRBJ1-1; D gene ambiguous. Germline loops: CDR1 KGHSH, CDR2 LQKENI. V lost 3 bases and J 2 bases, leaving 7 bases between the germline ends. The CDR3 is 13 residues long. This CDR3 is CASSPQDNTEAFF. The CDR3 nucleotides are TGTGCCAGCTCACCCCAGGATAACACTGAAGCTTTCTTT.

V usage is TRBV7-8 and J usage is TRBJ2-6, with D tentatively TRBD1 (5 bases). V lost 4 bases and J lost 3, with 7 bases in between. The CDR3 extends over 14 amino acids. Germline V CDR1 and CDR2: SGHVS, FQNEAQ. The CDR3 here is CASSWTSGANVLTF. Here the CDR3 DNA reads TGTGCCAGCAGCTGGACAAGTGGGGCCAACGTCCTGACTTTC.

The CDR3 DNA reads as TGTGCCTGGAGTGTCGCGGATCAACAGCCCCAGCATTTT. It encodes CAWSVADQQPQHF. The gene calls are TRBV30 and TRBJ1-5; D ambiguous. Trimming cost V 0 bases and J 7 bases, with 10 bases left between them. This CDR3 comprises 13 residues. Germline CDR1 and CDR2: GTSNPN and SVGIG (reference sequence). Full variable domain (remainder filled in from reference TRBV30 and TRBJ1-5): SQTIHQWPATLVQPVGSPLSLECTVEGTSNPNLYWYRQAAGRGLQLLFYSVGIGQISSEVPQNLSASRPQDRQFILSSKKLLLSDSGFYLCAWSVADQQPQHFGDGTRLSIL.